The rows below give T cell receptor beta chains drawn from one sample of a study of T cells in Graves' hyperthyroidism and ophthalmopathy. Using its own MiXCR run on the multiplex PCR reads, TCRdb lists one record per CDR3 protein. This table has about 520,000 distinct CDR3 sequences, less than 25% appearing once. The material sequenced was blood. The receptors shown here come from a man younger than 35 with Graves' hyperthyroidism. Each CDR3 is given with its conserved first and last residue. The D gene is left open where the match is weak. Not all rows give a size; the values are once, few, many and, for expanded clones, a class.

NA	NA	TRBV30	TRBJ1-2	TGTGCCTGGACAGGGGAGTTGAGCTATGGCTACACCTTC	CAWTGELSYGYTF
NA	many	TRBV19	TRBJ1-5	TGTGCCAGTAATCAAGCCGTGTCGCAGCCCCAGCATTTT	CASNQAVSQPQHF
TRBD2	many	TRBV10-3	TRBJ2-5	TGTGCCATCGGAGGGACTAGCGAAGAGACCCAGTACTTC	CAIGGTSEETQYF
NA	many	TRBV6-2/TRBV6-3	TRBJ2-5	TGTGCCAGCAGTTACATCCTAGCAGGGGCCACTACTCAAGAGACCCAGTACTTC	CASSYILAGATTQETQYF
NA	many	TRBV12-3/TRBV12-4	TRBJ1-1	TGTGCCGCCCGGGACCCGAACACTGAAGCTTTCTTT	CAARDPNTEAFF
NA	few	TRBV5-4	TRBJ2-2	TGTGCCAGCAGCTTGGCCAGGACCCCCGGGCCCACCGGGGAGCTGTTTTTT	CASSLARTPGPTGELFF
TRBD1	many	TRBV29-1	TRBJ1-2	TGCAGCGTTTACCCGACAGGGGCCCATAACTATGGCTACACCTTC	CSVYPTGAHNYGYTF
NA	many	TRBV6-1	TRBJ2-5	TGTGCCAGCAGTGTGGGACTGCTTCAAGAGACCCAGTACTTC	CASSVGLLQETQYF
NA	many	TRBV29-1	TRBJ1-5	TGCAGCGTTGGATGGCAGTTCCAGCCCCAGCATTTT	CSVGWQFQPQHF
TRBD2	many	TRBV6-2/TRBV6-3	TRBJ2-7	TGTGCCTCTCAGGCCCGCGGGAGCGAGCAGTACTTC	CASQARGSEQYF
NA	NA	TRBV19	TRBJ2-5	TGTGCCAGTAGCTCTTATCCGTTCCGGGACCACGGACAAGAGACCCAGTACTTC	CASSSYPFRDHGQETQYF
NA	few	TRBV4-1	TRBJ1-1	TGCGCCAGCAACCCGATTATTACGAACCTACCTGGAGCTTTCTTT	CASNPIITNLPGAFF
NA	many	TRBV20-1	TRBJ2-7	TGCAGTGCTAGAGATATGGGGCAGCCCTCCTACGAGCAGTACTTC	CSARDMGQPSYEQYF
NA	many	TRBV6-2/TRBV6-3	TRBJ2-7	TGTGCCAGCAGTTACCCTGAGCAGTACTTC	CASSYPEQYF
TRBD1	many	TRBV6-1	TRBJ2-6	TGTGCCAGCAGCCGGGACAGAGACTCTGGGGCCAACGTCCTGACTTTC	CASSRDRDSGANVLTF
NA	many	TRBV11-2	TRBJ2-7	TGTGCCAGCAGCTGGGGGGTTGAGCAGTACTTC	CASSWGVEQYF
TRBD2	NA	TRBV12-3/TRBV12-4	TRBJ2-2	TGTGCCAGCAACCCGGGACTAGCGGAAACCGGGGAGCTGTTTTTT	CASNPGLAETGELFF
NA	NA	TRBV20-1	TRBJ1-3	TGCAGTGCTGGGGGGACACGCGGAAACACCATATATTTT	CSAGGTRGNTIYF
NA	many	TRBV28	TRBJ1-1	TGTGCCAGCAGGAGGCCCACAGGGTTAACTGAAGCTTTCTTT	CASRRPTGLTEAFF
TRBD1	many	TRBV13	TRBJ2-2	TGTGCCAGCAGCCAAGGAGGGACAGGACGCTCCGGGGAGCTGTTTTTT	CASSQGGTGRSGELFF
NA	many	TRBV29-1	TRBJ1-1	TGCAGCGCTGAAGGGGGAGGGCGAAGGAACACTGAAGCTTTCTTT	CSAEGGGRRNTEAFF
NA	NA	TRBV11-1	TRBJ1-1	TGTGCCAGCAGCTTAGGGGAGACAAACGGGAACACTGAAGCTTTCTTT	CASSLGETNGNTEAFF
NA	many	TRBV7-9	TRBJ2-5	TGTGCCAGCAGCTTAGTCCCCGCCGGGGAGACCCAGTACTTC	CASSLVPAGETQYF
TRBD2	many	TRBV6-2/TRBV6-3	TRBJ2-7	TGTGCCAGCAGTCCGGGGGGGGTCCACGAGCAGTACTTC	CASSPGGVHEQYF
NA	once	TRBV7-2	TRBJ2-5	TGTGCCAGCGGGCTGGGGGGAGGAGATGGAGAGACCCAGTACTTC	CASGLGGGDGETQYF
NA	many	TRBV10-2	TRBJ2-5	TGCGCCAGCAGATCGAACTCTTTTGAGACCCAGTACTTC	CASRSNSFETQYF
TRBD1	few	TRBV9	TRBJ2-5	TGTGCCAGCAGCAGAAACAGGGGTACCCAGTACTTC	CASSRNRGTQYF
NA	many	TRBV2	TRBJ2-5	TGTGCCAGCAGTACCGCCTGGGAGACCCAGTACTTC	CASSTAWETQYF
NA	NA	TRBV10-1	TRBJ2-4	TGCGCCAGCAGTGAGACAGGGCGGGAAAACATTCAGTACTTC	CASSETGRENIQYF
NA	many	TRBV11-2	TRBJ2-5	TGTGCCAGCAGCTTAGGAGCGTGGGAGGAGACCCAGTACTTC	CASSLGAWEETQYF
TRBD1	few	TRBV12-3/TRBV12-4	TRBJ2-7	TGTGCCAGCAGTACGGGACAGGGCTCCTACGAGCAGTACTTC	CASSTGQGSYEQYF
TRBD1	many	TRBV25-1	TRBJ1-2	TGTGCCAGCAGTGAATACCCCGGGACAGCCCACTATGGCTACACCTTC	CASSEYPGTAHYGYTF
NA	once	TRBV28	TRBJ2-2	TGTGCCAGCACGCCACACGGGGGCGGGGAGCTGTTTTTT	CASTPHGGGELFF
NA	many	TRBV2	TRBJ1-5	TGTGCCAGCAGTCAGTTTTATAGCAATCAGCCCCAGCATTTT	CASSQFYSNQPQHF
TRBD1	few	TRBV5-4	TRBJ1-2	TGTGCCAGCAGCTTTGCCGGACAGGGTCTCGGTGGCTACACCTTC	CASSFAGQGLGGYTF
TRBD2	many	TRBV19	TRBJ2-5	TGTGCCAGTAGCCCTAGTAGCGGCGGGGGGGCGAAGACCCAGTACTTC	CASSPSSGGGAKTQYF
TRBD1	NA	TRBV12-3/TRBV12-4	TRBJ2-7	TGTGCCAGCACTAACCGGGACAGGCTCTCCGTTTACGAGCAGTACTTC	CASTNRDRLSVYEQYF
NA	NA	TRBV5-1	TRBJ2-5	TGCGCCAGCACCGCGGGGACCCAGTACTTC	CASTAGTQYF
NA	NA	TRBV4-1	TRBJ1-1	TGCGCCAGCAACCAAGAATCGAAGGGCAGAGTGAACACTGAAGCTTTCTTT	CASNQESKGRVNTEAFF
TRBD1	few	TRBV2	TRBJ1-5	TGTGCCAGCACCCGACAGGGGGGCAATCAGCCCCAGCATTTT	CASTRQGGNQPQHF
NA	many	TRBV20-1	TRBJ1-1	TGCAGTGCTAGAGGGGGGGGCTGGAACACTGAAGCTTTCTTT	CSARGGGWNTEAFF
NA	many	TRBV29-1	TRBJ2-7	TGCAGCGTTGAAGGATCCTCCTACGAGCAGTACTTC	CSVEGSSYEQYF
TRBD1	many	TRBV20-1	TRBJ1-5	TGCAGTGCTCGCGAGACAGGGGACGCTCAGCCCCAGCATTTT	CSARETGDAQPQHF
TRBD1	NA	TRBV7-2	TRBJ1-5	TGTGCCAGCAGCTTCCTGGACAGGGGTTATCAGCCCCAGCATTTT	CASSFLDRGYQPQHF
TRBD2	many	TRBV28	TRBJ2-7	TGTGCCAGCACCATTCAGACGGGGGGTTACTCCTACGAGCAGTACTTC	CASTIQTGGYSYEQYF
TRBD1	many	TRBV5-1	TRBJ2-7	TGCGCCAGCAGCTTCTCCGGGACAGGGGACTACGAGCAGTACTTC	CASSFSGTGDYEQYF
NA	many	TRBV28	TRBJ1-2	TGTGCCAGCAGTTTGGGGGCAGGACGTGGCTACACCTTC	CASSLGAGRGYTF
NA	once	TRBV6-1	TRBJ1-5	TGTGCCACTCACAGGGAGGAGAATCAGCCCCAGCATTTT	CATHREENQPQHF
NA	NA	TRBV2	TRBJ2-6	TGTGCCAGCAGGCTGGGCGCGTGGGGGGCCAACGTCCTGACTTTC	CASRLGAWGANVLTF
NA	many	TRBV6-5	TRBJ1-5	TGTGCCAGCAGTTACTCCGGGGAGAATCAGCCCCAGCATTTT	CASSYSGENQPQHF
TRBD2	many	TRBV6-2/TRBV6-3	TRBJ2-7	TGTGCCAGCACCCTAGCGGGGGAAAACTACGAGCAGTACTTC	CASTLAGENYEQYF
NA	NA	TRBV7-9	TRBJ2-3	TGTGCCAGCGAAGGCACAGATACGCAGTATTTT	CASEGTDTQYF
NA	few	TRBV4-1	TRBJ2-2	TGCGCCAGCAGCCACCTCCTAGGAGGGACCTCGAACACCGGGGAGCTGTTTTTT	CASSHLLGGTSNTGELFF
NA	few	TRBV5-5	TRBJ1-1	TGTGCCAGCAGCTCACGGACATGCGCCTACACTGAAGCTTTCTTT	CASSSRTCAYTEAFF
NA	NA	TRBV15	TRBJ1-3	TGTGCCACCAGTACGGGGGCGGCTGGAAACACCATATATTTT	CATSTGAAGNTIYF
TRBD2	once	TRBV2	TRBJ2-7	TGTGCCAGTACCCTAGCGGGAGGCTACGAGCAGTACTTC	CASTLAGGYEQYF
TRBD1	NA	TRBV29-1	TRBJ1-5	TGCAGCGTTGCCCAGGACAGGGGAAATCAGCCCCAGCATTTT	CSVAQDRGNQPQHF
NA	NA	TRBV5-4	TRBJ1-2	TGTGCCAGCAGCAAGGACAGCCCTAACTATGGCTACACCTTC	CASSKDSPNYGYTF
NA	many	TRBV6-1	TRBJ1-5	TGTGCCAGCAGGGGACGAAGCCCCAATCAGCCCCAGCATTTT	CASRGRSPNQPQHF
TRBD2	few	TRBV28	TRBJ2-7	TGTGCCAGCAGACGCCCTAGCGGATCCTCTTACGAGCAGTACTTC	CASRRPSGSSYEQYF